The rows below give T cell receptor beta chains drawn from one sample of a study of T cell changes during pregnancy in multiple sclerosis. Measured with immunoSEQ multiplex PCR; TCRdb has only the in-frame clones, and not every one. The sample holds roughly 50,000 clones, about 92% seen once. The sequencing here drew on CD4+ T cells from peripheral blood mononuclear cells, taken in the third trimester of pregnancy. These TCRs come from a female donor with multiple sclerosis, enrolled in a pregnancy study. The CDR3 runs from the conserved cysteine through the conserved F or W. The order of the fields is J gene, D gene, V gene, clone size, CDR3 protein, CDR3 DNA. D genes are given only for firm matches. Not every row has a clone size; where given, it reads once, few, many or a size class.

J: TRBJ2-3; D: .; V: TRBV11-2; size: .; CDR3: CASSLDGRDGSTDTQYF; DNA: TGTGCCAGCAGCTTAGATGGGCGGGACGGCTCCACAGATACGCAGTATTTT
J: TRBJ2-3; D: TRBD2; V: TRBV27; size: .; CDR3: CASSLLAGGTDTQYF; DNA: TGTGCCAGCAGCCTCCTAGCGGGAGGCACAGATACGCAGTATTTT
J: TRBJ2-7; D: TRBD2; V: TRBV11-2; size: once; CDR3: CASTPSGASYEQYF; DNA: TGTGCCAGCACCCCCAGCGGGGCCTCCTACGAGCAGTACTTC
J: TRBJ2-3; D: TRBD2; V: TRBV5-1; size: .; CDR3: CASSLAGGSTDTQYF; DNA: TGCGCCAGCAGCTTGGCGGGGGGGAGCACAGATACGCAGTATTTT
J: TRBJ2-1; D: TRBD1; V: TRBV5-4; size: .; CDR3: CASSLQGAYNEQFF; DNA: TGTGCCAGCAGCTTGCAGGGGGCCTACAATGAGCAGTTCTTC
J: TRBJ1-6; D: .; V: TRBV6-1; size: .; CDR3: CASSGQPDSPLHF; DNA: TGTGCCAGCAGTGGACAGCCAGATTCACCCCTCCACTTT
J: TRBJ2-3; D: TRBD2; V: TRBV6-1; size: .; CDR3: CASRESGADTQYF; DNA: TGTGCCAGCAGAGAGAGCGGGGCAGATACGCAGTATTTT
J: TRBJ2-3; D: .; V: TRBV28; size: .; CDR3: CASSPPGRLISSTDTQYF; DNA: TGTGCCAGCAGTCCCCCTGGCAGGCTGATATCTAGCACAGATACGCAGTATTTT
J: TRBJ2-2; D: .; V: TRBV19; size: .; CDR3: CASSTGTSTGELFF; DNA: TGTGCCAGTAGTACCGGGACAAGCACCGGGGAGCTGTTTTTT
J: TRBJ1-5; D: .; V: TRBV28; size: .; CDR3: CASSLRTPSDQPQHF; DNA: TGTGCCAGCAGTTTGAGGACACCGTCCGATCAGCCCCAGCATTTT
J: TRBJ2-7; D: .; V: TRBV7-2; size: once; CDR3: CASSLARTSYEQYF; DNA: TGTGCCAGCAGCTTAGCGCGTACTTCCTACGAGCAGTACTTC
J: TRBJ2-7; D: TRBD1; V: TRBV27; size: .; CDR3: CASTETGAKHEQYF; DNA: TGTGCCAGCACCGAGACAGGGGCGAAGCACGAGCAGTACTTC
J: TRBJ2-5; D: .; V: TRBV4-1; size: .; CDR3: CASSQDLATPRETQYF; DNA: TGCGCCAGCAGCCAAGATCTGGCTACCCCGAGGGAGACCCAGTACTTC
J: TRBJ1-5; D: .; V: TRBV28; size: .; CDR3: CASSPPGGYQPQHF; DNA: TGTGCCAGCAGTCCCCCCGGGGGGTATCAGCCCCAGCATTTT
J: TRBJ1-2; D: .; V: TRBV6-1; size: once; CDR3: CASSERSTAGYTF; DNA: TGTGCCAGCAGTGAACGCTCCACAGCTGGCTACACCTTC
J: TRBJ1-2; D: .; V: TRBV19; size: .; CDR3: CASSPQKQGAGYTF; DNA: TGTGCCAGTAGTCCACAAAAACAGGGTGCCGGCTACACCTTC
J: TRBJ2-1; D: TRBD2; V: TRBV5-1; size: .; CDR3: CASSSSRREVNEQFF; DNA: TGCGCCAGCAGCTCCTCCCGCCGGGAGGTCAATGAGCAGTTCTTC
J: TRBJ1-1; D: TRBD1; V: TRBV6-5; size: .; CDR3: CASSAPGQVNTEAFF; DNA: TGTGCCAGCAGTGCCCCGGGACAGGTGAACACTGAAGCTTTCTTT
J: TRBJ1-5; D: .; V: TRBV28; size: .; CDR3: CASTQDNSNQPQHF; DNA: TGTGCCAGCACCCAAGACAATAGCAATCAGCCCCAGCATTTT
J: TRBJ1-2; D: .; V: TRBV19; size: .; CDR3: CASSRGGRSYGYTF; DNA: TGTGCCAGTAGTCGCGGGGGCCGGAGCTATGGCTACACCTTC
J: TRBJ2-1; D: TRBD1; V: TRBV2; size: .; CDR3: CASTWDRGSDEQFF; DNA: TGTGCCAGCACCTGGGACAGGGGGTCCGATGAGCAGTTCTTC
J: TRBJ1-2; D: .; V: TRBV27; size: .; CDR3: CASRPGGPNYGYTF; DNA: TGTGCCAGCAGACCCGGAGGGCCTAACTATGGCTACACCTTC
J: TRBJ2-5; D: TRBD2; V: TRBV5-1; size: .; CDR3: CASTLSGGIKETQYF; DNA: TGCGCCAGCACCCTTAGCGGGGGGATCAAAGAGACCCAGTACTTC
J: TRBJ2-3; D: .; V: TRBV18; size: .; CDR3: CASSPDGGAGDTQYF; DNA: TGTGCCAGCTCACCTGACGGAGGGGCCGGAGATACGCAGTATTTT
J: TRBJ2-7; D: .; V: TRBV7-8; size: .; CDR3: CASSFLTVGEIYEQYF; DNA: TGTGCCAGCAGCTTCCTGACTGTCGGCGAAATCTACGAGCAGTACTTC
J: TRBJ2-5; D: TRBD2; V: TRBV5-4; size: .; CDR3: CASSLGGGRETQYF; DNA: TGTGCCAGCAGCTTGGGGGGGGGTCGAGAGACCCAGTACTTC
J: TRBJ1-1; D: .; V: TRBV19; size: .; CDR3: CASSRGQNTEAFF; DNA: TGTGCCAGTAGCCGGGGACAAAACACTGAAGCTTTCTTT
J: TRBJ2-3; D: .; V: TRBV7-2; size: .; CDR3: CASSFNGILTDTQYF; DNA: TGTGCCAGCAGCTTTAACGGGATTCTCACAGATACGCAGTATTTT
J: TRBJ1-4; D: .; V: TRBV7-2; size: .; CDR3: CASSASGVRNEKLFF; DNA: TGTGCCAGCAGCGCCTCAGGGGTCCGGAATGAAAAACTGTTTTTT
J: TRBJ1-1; D: .; V: TRBV30; size: few; CDR3: CAWSTRGATEAFF; DNA: TGTGCCTGGAGTACACGGGGGGCCACTGAAGCTTTCTTT
J: TRBJ2-1; D: TRBD2; V: TRBV6-5; size: .; CDR3: CASSYSRLAAYNEQFF; DNA: TGTGCCAGCAGTTACTCGCGTCTAGCGGCCTACAATGAGCAGTTCTTC
J: TRBJ1-2; D: .; V: TRBV7-8; size: .; CDR3: CASSSLDKPNYGYTF; DNA: TGTGCCAGCAGCTCATTGGACAAACCCAACTATGGCTACACCTTC
J: TRBJ2-3; D: TRBD2; V: TRBV27; size: once; CDR3: CASSQLAGVTDTQYF; DNA: TGTGCCAGCAGCCAACTAGCGGGAGTGACAGATACGCAGTATTTT
J: TRBJ2-1; D: .; V: TRBV6-5; size: .; CDR3: CASSFSNEQFF; DNA: TGTGCCAGCAGTTTTTCGAATGAGCAGTTCTTC
J: TRBJ2-1; D: TRBD1; V: TRBV5-1; size: .; CDR3: CASSLGGQGRLNEQFF; DNA: TGCGCCAGCAGCTTGGGGGGACAGGGAAGGCTCAATGAGCAGTTCTTC
J: TRBJ2-2; D: TRBD2; V: TRBV30; size: .; CDR3: CAWKSSGNTGELFF; DNA: TGTGCCTGGAAGTCTAGCGGGAACACCGGGGAGCTGTTTTTT
J: TRBJ2-1; D: .; V: TRBV7-9; size: .; CDR3: CASSLAEGNEQFF; DNA: TGTGCCAGCAGCTTAGCGGAGGGGAATGAGCAGTTCTTC
J: TRBJ2-1; D: .; V: TRBV4-2; size: .; CDR3: CASSQEGGGRPREQFF; DNA: TGTGCCAGCAGCCAAGAAGGCGGCGGTCGCCCAAGGGAGCAGTTCTTC
J: TRBJ2-2; D: .; V: TRBV6-1; size: .; CDR3: CASSESTGFLGELFF; DNA: TGTGCCAGCAGTGAATCGACAGGTTTTCTCGGGGAGCTGTTTTTT
J: TRBJ1-4; D: .; V: TRBV19; size: .; CDR3: CASKSLRDEKLFF; DNA: TGTGCCAGTAAGTCTCTCCGGGATGAAAAACTGTTTTTT
J: TRBJ2-7; D: TRBD2; V: TRBV14; size: .; CDR3: CASSPHLSGGFNEQYF; DNA: TGTGCCAGCAGCCCCCACCTTAGCGGGGGGTTCAACGAGCAGTACTTC
J: TRBJ1-3; D: TRBD1; V: TRBV10-3; size: once; CDR3: CAISLHSTGVGNTIYF; DNA: TGTGCCATCAGTCTCCACTCGACAGGGGTTGGAAACACCATATATTTT
J: TRBJ1-1; D: .; V: TRBV28; size: .; CDR3: CASPRSGGTEAFF; DNA: TGTGCCAGCCCCCGGTCGGGAGGGACTGAAGCTTTCTTT
J: TRBJ2-1; D: TRBD2; V: TRBV15; size: .; CDR3: CATSRDSGLAGTETYNEQFF; DNA: TGTGCCACCAGCAGAGATAGTGGGCTAGCGGGAACGGAGACCTACAATGAGCAGTTCTTC
J: TRBJ2-2; D: .; V: TRBV7-3; size: .; CDR3: CASSSQGYTGELFF; DNA: TGTGCCAGCAGCTCTCAGGGTTACACCGGGGAGCTGTTTTTT
J: TRBJ2-5; D: .; V: TRBV30; size: .; CDR3: CAWSASLQETQYF; DNA: TGTGCCTGGAGTGCTAGTCTACAAGAGACCCAGTACTTC
J: TRBJ2-1; D: TRBD1; V: TRBV7-2; size: .; CDR3: CASTLDRGNYNEQFF; DNA: TGTGCCAGCACCCTTGACAGGGGAAACTACAATGAGCAGTTCTTC
J: TRBJ1-1; D: .; V: TRBV7-2; size: .; CDR3: CASGQGSLSTEAFF; DNA: TGTGCCAGCGGACAAGGCTCTTTGAGCACTGAAGCTTTCTTT
J: TRBJ1-5; D: .; V: TRBV19; size: .; CDR3: CASSIGGMVDQPQHF; DNA: TGTGCCAGTAGTATAGGAGGGATGGTTGATCAGCCCCAGCATTTT
J: TRBJ2-7; D: TRBD2; V: TRBV6-5; size: .; CDR3: CASSLTLAAPLEQYF; DNA: TGTGCCAGCAGTTTGACACTAGCGGCGCCCCTCGAGCAGTACTTC
J: TRBJ2-1; D: .; V: TRBV6-1; size: .; CDR3: CASSTERTGTEQFF; DNA: TGTGCCAGCAGTACCGAACGAACCGGGACAGAGCAGTTCTTC
J: TRBJ1-3; D: .; V: TRBV9; size: .; CDR3: CASSVAGQGNTIYF; DNA: TGTGCCAGCAGCGTAGCGGGACAAGGGAACACCATATATTTT
J: TRBJ1-5; D: TRBD1; V: TRBV7-2; size: once; CDR3: CASSLQGIEPQHF; DNA: TGTGCCAGCAGTTTACAGGGGATAGAGCCCCAGCATTTT
J: TRBJ2-2; D: TRBD1; V: TRBV6-1; size: .; CDR3: CASNEDRGISNTGELFF; DNA: TGTGCCAGCAATGAGGACAGGGGCATATCGAACACCGGGGAGCTGTTTTTT
J: TRBJ2-5; D: .; V: TRBV6-1; size: .; CDR3: CASRRIVEETQYF; DNA: TGTGCCAGCAGACGCATCGTTGAGGAGACCCAGTACTTC